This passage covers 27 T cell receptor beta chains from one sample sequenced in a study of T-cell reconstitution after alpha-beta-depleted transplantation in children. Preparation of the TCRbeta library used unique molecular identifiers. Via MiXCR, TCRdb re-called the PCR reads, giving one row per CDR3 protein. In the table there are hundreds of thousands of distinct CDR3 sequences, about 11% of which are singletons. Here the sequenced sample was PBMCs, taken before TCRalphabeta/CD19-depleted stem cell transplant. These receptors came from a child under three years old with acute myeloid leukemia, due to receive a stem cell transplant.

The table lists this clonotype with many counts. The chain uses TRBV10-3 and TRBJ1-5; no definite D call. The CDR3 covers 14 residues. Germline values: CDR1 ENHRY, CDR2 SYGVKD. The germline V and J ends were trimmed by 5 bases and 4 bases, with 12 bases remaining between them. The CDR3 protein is CAISQHGGNQPQHF. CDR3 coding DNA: TGTGCCATCAGTCAGCACGGAGGGAATCAGCCCCAGCATTTT.

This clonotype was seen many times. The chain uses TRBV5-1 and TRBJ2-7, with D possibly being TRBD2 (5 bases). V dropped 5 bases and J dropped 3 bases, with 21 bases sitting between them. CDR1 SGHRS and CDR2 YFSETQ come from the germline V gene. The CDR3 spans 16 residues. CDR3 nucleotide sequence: TGCGCCAGCAGGCAAAATCCTAGGGTGGAGGTCTACGAGCAGTACTTC. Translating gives CASRQNPRVEVYEQYF.

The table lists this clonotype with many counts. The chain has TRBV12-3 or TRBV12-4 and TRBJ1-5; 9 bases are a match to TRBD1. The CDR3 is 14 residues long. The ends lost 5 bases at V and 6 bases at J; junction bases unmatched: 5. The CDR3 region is CASSPGQGGQPQHF. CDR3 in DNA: TGTGCCAGCAGTCCGGGACAGGGAGGTCAGCCCCAGCATTTT.

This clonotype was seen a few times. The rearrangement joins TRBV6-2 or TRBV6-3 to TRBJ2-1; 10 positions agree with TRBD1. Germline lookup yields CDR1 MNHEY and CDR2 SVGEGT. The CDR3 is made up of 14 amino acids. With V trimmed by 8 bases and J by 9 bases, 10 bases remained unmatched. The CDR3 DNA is TGTGCCAGCGGACAGGGGGTTCGGACCAGTGAGCAGTTCTTC. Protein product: CASGQGVRTSEQFF.

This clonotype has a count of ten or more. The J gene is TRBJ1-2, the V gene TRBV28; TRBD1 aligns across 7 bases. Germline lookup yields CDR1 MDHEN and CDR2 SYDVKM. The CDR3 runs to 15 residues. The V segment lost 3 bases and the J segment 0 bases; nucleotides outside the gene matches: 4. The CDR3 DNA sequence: TGTGCCAGCAGTTTCACAGGGGTAGCTAACTATGGCTACACCTTC. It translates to CASSFTGVANYGYTF.

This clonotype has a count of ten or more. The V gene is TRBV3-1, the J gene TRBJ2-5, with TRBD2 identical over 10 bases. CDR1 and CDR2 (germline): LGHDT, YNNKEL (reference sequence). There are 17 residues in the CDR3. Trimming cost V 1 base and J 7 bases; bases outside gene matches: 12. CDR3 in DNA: TGTGCCAGCAGCCAAGGACGCTCATCTAGACTAGCGGGGACCCAGTACTTC. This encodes CASSQGRSSRLAGTQYF.

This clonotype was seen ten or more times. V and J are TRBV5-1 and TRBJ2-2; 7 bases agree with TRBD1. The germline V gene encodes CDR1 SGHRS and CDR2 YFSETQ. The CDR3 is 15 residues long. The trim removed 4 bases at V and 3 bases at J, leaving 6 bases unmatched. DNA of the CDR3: TGCGCCAGCAGCGAGACAGGGTTGGACACCGGGGAGCTGTTTTTT. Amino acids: CASSETGLDTGELFF. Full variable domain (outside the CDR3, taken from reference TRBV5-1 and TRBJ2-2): KAGVTQTPRYLIKTRGQQVTLSCSPISGHRSVSWYQQTPGQGLQFLFEYFSETQRNKGNFPGRFSGRQFSNSRSEMNVSTLELGDSALYLCASSETGLDTGELFFGEGSRLTVL.

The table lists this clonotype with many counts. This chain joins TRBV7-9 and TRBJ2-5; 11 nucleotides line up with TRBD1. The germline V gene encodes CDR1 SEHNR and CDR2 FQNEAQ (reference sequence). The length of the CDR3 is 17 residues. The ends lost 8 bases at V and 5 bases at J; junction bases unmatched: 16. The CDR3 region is CASFVMVSGQGAETQYF. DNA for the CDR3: TGTGCCAGCTTCGTCATGGTCTCCGGACAGGGGGCCGAGACCCAGTACTTC.

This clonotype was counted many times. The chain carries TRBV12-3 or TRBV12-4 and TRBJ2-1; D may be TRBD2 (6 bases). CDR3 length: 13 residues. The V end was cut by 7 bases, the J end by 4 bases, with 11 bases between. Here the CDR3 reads CASTHGGYNEQFF. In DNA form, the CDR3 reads TGTGCCAGCACTCACGGGGGATACAATGAGCAGTTCTTC.

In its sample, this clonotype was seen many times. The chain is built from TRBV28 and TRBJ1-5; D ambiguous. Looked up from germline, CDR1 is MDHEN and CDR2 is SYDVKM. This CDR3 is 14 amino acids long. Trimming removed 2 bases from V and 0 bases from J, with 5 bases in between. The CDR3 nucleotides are TGTGCCAGCAGTTTACACCTTAGCAATCAGCCCCAGCATTTT. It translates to CASSLHLSNQPQHF. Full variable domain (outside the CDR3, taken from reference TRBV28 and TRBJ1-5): DVKVTQSSRYLVKRTGEKVFLECVQDMDHENMFWYRQDPGLGLRLIYFSYDVKMKEKGDIPEGYSVSREKKERFSLILESASTNQTSMYLCASSLHLSNQPQHFGDGTRLSIL.

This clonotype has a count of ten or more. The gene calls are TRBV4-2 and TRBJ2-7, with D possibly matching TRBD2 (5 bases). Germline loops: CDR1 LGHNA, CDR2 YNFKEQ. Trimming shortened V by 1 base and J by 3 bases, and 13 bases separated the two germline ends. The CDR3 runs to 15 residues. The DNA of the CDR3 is TGTGCCAGCAGCCAAGTAACGGGAACCCTCTACGAGCAGTACTTC. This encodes CASSQVTGTLYEQYF.

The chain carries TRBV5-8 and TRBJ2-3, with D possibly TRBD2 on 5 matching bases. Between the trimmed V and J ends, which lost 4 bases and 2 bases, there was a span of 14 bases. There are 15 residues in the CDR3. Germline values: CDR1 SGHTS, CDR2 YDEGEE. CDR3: CASSSLAGPTDTQYF. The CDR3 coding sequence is TGTGCCAGCAGCAGCCTAGCAGGACCCACAGATACGCAGTATTTT.

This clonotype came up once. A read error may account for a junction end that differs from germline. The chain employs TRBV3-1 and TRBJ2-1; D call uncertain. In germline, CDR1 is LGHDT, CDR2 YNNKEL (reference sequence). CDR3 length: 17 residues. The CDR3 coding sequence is TGTGCCTCCTGCCAAGCCGGCTTTTCAAACTCCTTCAATGAGCAGTTCTTC. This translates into CASCQAGFSNSFNEQFF.

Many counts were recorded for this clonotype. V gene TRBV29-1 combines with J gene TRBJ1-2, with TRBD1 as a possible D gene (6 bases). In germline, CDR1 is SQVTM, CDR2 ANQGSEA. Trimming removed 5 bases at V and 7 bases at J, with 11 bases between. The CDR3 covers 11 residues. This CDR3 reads CSVLGRGGYTF. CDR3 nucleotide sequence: TGCAGCGTTCTAGGCAGGGGTGGCTACACCTTC.

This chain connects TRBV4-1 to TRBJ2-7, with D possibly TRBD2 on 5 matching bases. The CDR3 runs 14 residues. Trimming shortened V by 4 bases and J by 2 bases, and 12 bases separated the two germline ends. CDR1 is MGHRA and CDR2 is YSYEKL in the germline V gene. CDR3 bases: TGCGCCAGCAGCCTTAGCGACGTTACCTACGAGCAGTACTTC. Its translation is CASSLSDVTYEQYF.

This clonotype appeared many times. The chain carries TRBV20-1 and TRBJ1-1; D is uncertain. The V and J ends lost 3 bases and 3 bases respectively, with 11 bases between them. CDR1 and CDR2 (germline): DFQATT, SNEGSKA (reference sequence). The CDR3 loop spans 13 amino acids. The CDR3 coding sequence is TGCAGTGCTAGTTCCGGGAAGCACACTGAAGCTTTCTTT. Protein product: CSASSGKHTEAFF.

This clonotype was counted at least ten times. CDR3 loop: CASTPSGVTDTQYF. DNA for the CDR3: TGTGCCAGCACCCCTAGCGGGGTCACAGATACGCAGTATTTT. J is TRBJ2-3 and V is TRBV11-1; 9 nucleotides align to TRBD2. The CDR3 sequence is 14 residues long. J gave up 2 bases and V 7 bases, and 4 bases lay outside the gene matches. The germline V gene has CDR1 SGHAT and CDR2 FQDESV (reference sequence).

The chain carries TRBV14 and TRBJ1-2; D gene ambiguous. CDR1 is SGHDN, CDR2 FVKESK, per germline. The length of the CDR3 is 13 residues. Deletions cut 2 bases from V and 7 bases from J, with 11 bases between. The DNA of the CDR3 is TGTGCCAGCAGCCAAAGCAGTGGGAGTGGCTACACCTTC. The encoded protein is CASSQSSGSGYTF.

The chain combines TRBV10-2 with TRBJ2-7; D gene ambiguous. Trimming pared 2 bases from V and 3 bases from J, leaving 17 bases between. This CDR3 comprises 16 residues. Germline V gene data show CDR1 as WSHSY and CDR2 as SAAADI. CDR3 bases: TGCGCCAGCAGTGAGCCCCCTCCCCACCTGATCTACGAGCAGTACTTC. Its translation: CASSEPPPHLIYEQYF.

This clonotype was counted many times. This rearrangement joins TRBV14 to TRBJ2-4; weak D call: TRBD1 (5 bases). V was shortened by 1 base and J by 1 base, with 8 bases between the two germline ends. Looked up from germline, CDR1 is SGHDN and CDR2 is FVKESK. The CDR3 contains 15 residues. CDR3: CASSQVGAAKNIQYF. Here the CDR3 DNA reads TGTGCCAGCAGCCAAGTAGGGGCGGCCAAAAACATTCAGTACTTC.

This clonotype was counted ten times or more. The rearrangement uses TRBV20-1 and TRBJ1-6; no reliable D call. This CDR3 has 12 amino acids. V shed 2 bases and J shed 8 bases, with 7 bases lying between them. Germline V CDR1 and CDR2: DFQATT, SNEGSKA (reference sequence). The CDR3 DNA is TGCAGTGCTAGAAGGTGGGATTCACCCCTCCACTTT. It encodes CSARRWDSPLHF.

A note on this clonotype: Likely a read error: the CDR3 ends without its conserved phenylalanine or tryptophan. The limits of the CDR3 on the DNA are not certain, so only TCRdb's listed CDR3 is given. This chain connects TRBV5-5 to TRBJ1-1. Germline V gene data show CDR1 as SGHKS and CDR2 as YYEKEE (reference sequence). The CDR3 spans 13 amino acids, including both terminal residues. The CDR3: CASSLWGSPGMAV.

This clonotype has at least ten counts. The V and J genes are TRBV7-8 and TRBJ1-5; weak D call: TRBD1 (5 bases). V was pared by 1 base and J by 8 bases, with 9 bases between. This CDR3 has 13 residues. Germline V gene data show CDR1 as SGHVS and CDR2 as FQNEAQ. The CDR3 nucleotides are TGTGCCAGCAGCTTAGGGACAACAGAGCCCCAGCATTTT. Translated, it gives CASSLGTTEPQHF.

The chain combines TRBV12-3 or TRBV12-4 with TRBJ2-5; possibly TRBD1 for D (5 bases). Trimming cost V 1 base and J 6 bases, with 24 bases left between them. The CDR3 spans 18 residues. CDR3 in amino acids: CASSLDPDRLGSRKTQYF. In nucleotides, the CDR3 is TGTGCCAGCAGTTTAGATCCCGACAGATTAGGGTCCAGGAAGACCCAGTACTTC.

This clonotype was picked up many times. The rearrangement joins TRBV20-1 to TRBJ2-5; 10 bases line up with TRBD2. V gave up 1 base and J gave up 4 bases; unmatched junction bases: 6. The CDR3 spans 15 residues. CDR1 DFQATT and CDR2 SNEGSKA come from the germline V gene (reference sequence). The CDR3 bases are TGCAGTGCTAGAGCCCTAGCGGGAGTGTTAGAGACCCAGTACTTC. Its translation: CSARALAGVLETQYF.

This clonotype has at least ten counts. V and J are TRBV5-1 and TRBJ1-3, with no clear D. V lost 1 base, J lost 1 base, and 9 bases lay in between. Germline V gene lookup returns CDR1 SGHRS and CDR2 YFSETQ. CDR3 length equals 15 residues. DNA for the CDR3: TGCGCCAGCAGCTTGAAACACGGTTCTGGAAACACCATATATTTT. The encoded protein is CASSLKHGSGNTIYF.

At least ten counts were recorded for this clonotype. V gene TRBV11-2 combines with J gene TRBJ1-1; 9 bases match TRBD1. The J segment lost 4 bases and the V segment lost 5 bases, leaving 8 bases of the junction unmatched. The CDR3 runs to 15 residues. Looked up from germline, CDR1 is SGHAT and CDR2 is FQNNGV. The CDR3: CASSPLQGASTEAFF. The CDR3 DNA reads TGTGCCAGCAGCCCCTTACAGGGGGCGAGCACTGAAGCTTTCTTT.